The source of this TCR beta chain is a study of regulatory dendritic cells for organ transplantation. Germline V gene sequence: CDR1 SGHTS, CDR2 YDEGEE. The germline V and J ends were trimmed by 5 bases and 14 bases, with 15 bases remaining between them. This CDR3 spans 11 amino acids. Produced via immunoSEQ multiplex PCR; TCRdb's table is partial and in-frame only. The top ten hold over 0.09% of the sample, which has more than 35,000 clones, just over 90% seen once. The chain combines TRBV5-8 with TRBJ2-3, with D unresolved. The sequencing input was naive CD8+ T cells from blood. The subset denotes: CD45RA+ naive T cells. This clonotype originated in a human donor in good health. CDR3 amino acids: CASSRLGYGYF. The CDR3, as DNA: TGTGCCAGCAGTCGACTCGGGTACGGGTATTTT.